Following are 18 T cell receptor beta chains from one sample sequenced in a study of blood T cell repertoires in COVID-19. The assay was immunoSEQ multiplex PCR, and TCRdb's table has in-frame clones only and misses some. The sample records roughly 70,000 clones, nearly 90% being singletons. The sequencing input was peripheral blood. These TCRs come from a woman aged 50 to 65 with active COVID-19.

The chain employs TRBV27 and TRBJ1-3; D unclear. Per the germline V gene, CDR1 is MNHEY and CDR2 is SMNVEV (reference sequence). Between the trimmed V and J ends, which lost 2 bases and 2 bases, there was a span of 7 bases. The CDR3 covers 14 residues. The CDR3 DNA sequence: TGTGCCAGCAGTTTAGGGCGAGCTGGAAACACCATATATTTT. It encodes CASSLGRAGNTIYF.

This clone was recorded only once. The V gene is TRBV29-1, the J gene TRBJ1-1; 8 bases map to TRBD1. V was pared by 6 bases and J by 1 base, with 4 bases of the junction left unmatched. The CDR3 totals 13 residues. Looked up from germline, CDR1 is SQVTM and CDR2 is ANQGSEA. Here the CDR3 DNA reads TGCAGCGTCGCCAGGGGGCGGAACACTGAAGCTTTCTTT. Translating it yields CSVARGRNTEAFF.

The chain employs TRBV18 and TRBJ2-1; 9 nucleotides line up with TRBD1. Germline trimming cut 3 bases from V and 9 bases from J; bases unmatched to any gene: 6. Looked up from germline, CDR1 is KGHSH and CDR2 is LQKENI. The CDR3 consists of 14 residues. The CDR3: CASSPGQGPGEQFF. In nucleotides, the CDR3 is TGTGCCAGCTCACCGGGACAGGGACCAGGTGAGCAGTTCTTC. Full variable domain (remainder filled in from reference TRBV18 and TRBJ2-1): NAGVMQNPRHLVRRRGQEARLRCSPMKGHSHVYWYRQLPEEGLKFMVYLQKENIIDESGMPKERFSAEFPKEGPSILRIQQVVRGDSAAYFCASSPGQGPGEQFFGPGTRLTVL.

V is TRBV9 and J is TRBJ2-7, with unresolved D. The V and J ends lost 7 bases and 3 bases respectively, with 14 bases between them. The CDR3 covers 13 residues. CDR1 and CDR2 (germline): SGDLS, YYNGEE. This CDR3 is CASGPTAVYEQYF. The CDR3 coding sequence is TGTGCCAGCGGCCCCACGGCGGTCTACGAGCAGTACTTC.

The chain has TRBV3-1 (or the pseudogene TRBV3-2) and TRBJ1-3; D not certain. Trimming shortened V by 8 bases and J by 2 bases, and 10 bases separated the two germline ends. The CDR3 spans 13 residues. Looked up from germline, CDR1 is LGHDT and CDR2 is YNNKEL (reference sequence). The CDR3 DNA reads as TGTGCCAGCGCTACGAGGGCTGGAAACACCATATATTTT. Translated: CASATRAGNTIYF.

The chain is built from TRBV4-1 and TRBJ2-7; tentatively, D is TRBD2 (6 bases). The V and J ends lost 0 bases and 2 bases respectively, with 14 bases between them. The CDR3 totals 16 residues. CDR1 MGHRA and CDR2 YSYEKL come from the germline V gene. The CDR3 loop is CASSQDGAGKAYEQYF. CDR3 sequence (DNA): TGCGCCAGCAGCCAAGATGGGGCGGGAAAGGCCTACGAGCAGTACTTC.

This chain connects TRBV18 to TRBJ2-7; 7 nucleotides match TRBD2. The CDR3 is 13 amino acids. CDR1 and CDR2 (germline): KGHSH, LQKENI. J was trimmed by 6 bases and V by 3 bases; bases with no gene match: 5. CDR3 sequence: CASSPRDYSEQYF. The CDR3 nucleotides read TGTGCCAGCTCACCCCGGGACTATTCCGAGCAGTACTTC.

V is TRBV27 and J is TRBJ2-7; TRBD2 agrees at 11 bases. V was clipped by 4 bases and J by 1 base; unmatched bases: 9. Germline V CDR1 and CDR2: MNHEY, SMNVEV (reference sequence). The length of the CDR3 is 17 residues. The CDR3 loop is CASSSMTTSGMSYEQYF. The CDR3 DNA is TGTGCCAGCAGTTCGATGACGACTAGCGGGATGTCCTACGAGCAGTACTTC.

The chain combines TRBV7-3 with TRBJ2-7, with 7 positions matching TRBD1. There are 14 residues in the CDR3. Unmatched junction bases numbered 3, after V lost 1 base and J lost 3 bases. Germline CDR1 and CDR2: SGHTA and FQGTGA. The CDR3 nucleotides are TGTGCCAGCAGCTTAAATCCAGGGGGCTACGAGCAGTACTTC. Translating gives CASSLNPGGYEQYF.

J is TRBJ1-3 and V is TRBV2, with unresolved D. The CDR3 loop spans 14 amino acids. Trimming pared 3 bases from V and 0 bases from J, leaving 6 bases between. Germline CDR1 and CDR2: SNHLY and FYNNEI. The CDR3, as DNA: TGTGCCAGCAGTGATGGTAGCTCTGGAAACACCATATATTTT. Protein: CASSDGSSGNTIYF.

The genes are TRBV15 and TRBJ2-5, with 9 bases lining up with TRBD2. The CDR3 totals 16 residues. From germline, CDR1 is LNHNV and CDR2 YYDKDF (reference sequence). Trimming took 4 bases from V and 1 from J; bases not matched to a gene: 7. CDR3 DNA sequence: TGTGCCACCAGCAAACTGGGACTAGCAGTCCAAGAGACCCAGTACTTC. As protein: CATSKLGLAVQETQYF.

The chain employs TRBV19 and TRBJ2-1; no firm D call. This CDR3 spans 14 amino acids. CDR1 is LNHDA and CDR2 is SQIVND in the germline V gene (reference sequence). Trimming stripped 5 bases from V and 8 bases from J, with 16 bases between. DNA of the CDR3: TGTGCCAGTAGTGTCACGACACGTTGGGATGAGCAGTTCTTC. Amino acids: CASSVTTRWDEQFF.

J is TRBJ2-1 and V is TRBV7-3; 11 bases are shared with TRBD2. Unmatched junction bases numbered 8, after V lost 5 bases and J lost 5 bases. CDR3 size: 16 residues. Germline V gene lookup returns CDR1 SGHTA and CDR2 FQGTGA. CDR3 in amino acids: CASSRLAGGPHNEQFF. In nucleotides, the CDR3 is TGTGCCAGCAGCCGTTTAGCGGGAGGGCCCCACAATGAGCAGTTCTTC.

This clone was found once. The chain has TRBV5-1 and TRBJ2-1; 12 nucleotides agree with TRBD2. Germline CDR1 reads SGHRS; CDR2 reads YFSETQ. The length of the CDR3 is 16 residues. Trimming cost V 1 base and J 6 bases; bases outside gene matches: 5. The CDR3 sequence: CASSLSLAGGGNEQFF. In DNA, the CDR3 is TGCGCCAGCAGCTTGTCCCTAGCGGGAGGGGGCAATGAGCAGTTCTTC.

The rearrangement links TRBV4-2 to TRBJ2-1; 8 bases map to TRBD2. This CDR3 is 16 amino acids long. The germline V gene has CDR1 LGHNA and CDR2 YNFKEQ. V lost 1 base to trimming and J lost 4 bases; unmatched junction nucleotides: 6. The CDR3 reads CASSQASGSEYNEQFF. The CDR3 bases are TGTGCCAGCAGCCAAGCCAGCGGGAGCGAGTACAATGAGCAGTTCTTC.

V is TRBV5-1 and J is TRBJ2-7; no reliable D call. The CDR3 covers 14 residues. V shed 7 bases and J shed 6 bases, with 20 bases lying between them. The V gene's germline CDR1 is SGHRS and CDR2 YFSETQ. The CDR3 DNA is TGCGCCAGCGCCAGTATATCGACATTGGGCGAGCAGTACTTC. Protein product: CASASISTLGEQYF.

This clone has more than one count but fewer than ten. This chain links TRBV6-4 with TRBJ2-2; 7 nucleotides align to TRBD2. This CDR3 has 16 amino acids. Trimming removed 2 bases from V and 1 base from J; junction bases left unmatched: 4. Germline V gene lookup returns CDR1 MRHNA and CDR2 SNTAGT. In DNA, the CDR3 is TGTGCCAGCAGTGACCTCCCGGGAGGGAACACCGGGGAGCTGTTTTTT. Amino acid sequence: CASSDLPGGNTGELFF.

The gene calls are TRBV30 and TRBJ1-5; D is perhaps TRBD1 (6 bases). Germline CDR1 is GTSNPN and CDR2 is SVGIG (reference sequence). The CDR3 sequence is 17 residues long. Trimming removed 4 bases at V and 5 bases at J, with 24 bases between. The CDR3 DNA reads TGTGCCTGGACCCCGCACTGGGACACCAATCGAGATCAGCCCCAGCATTTT. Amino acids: CAWTPHWDTNRDQPQHF.